The 24 T cell receptor beta chains listed next were all sequenced from one sample in a study of blood T cells in healthy people across ages. Primers used in a second PCR of about 7 to 12 cycles were a sample-barcoded 5' primer and a J-beta primer mix. TCRdb itself ran the 5' RACE reads through MiXCR, one entry per CDR3 protein. In the table there are roughly 1.4 million distinct CDR3 sequences, around 59% of which are singletons. The sample taken for sequencing was blood. The receptor set was obtained from a young man in good health.

For this clonotype: Sequence at one end of the junction differs from germline and may be a read error. The chain employs TRBV5-1 and TRBJ2-1; D uncertain. CDR3 length: 16 residues. Germline V gives CDR1 SGHRS, CDR2 YFSETQ. The CDR3 region is CASSLALGISDNEQFF. The CDR3 DNA follows: TGCGCCAGCAGCTTGGCCCTGGGGATCTCCGACAATGAGCAGTTCTTC.

The chain is built from TRBV10-3 and TRBJ2-5; D perhaps matches TRBD1 (5 bases). CDR1 and CDR2 from the germline V gene are ENHRY and SYGVKD. The V end was cut by 8 bases, the J end by 11 bases, with 18 bases between. This CDR3 is built from 12 residues. The CDR3 DNA follows: TGTGCCATCGCCCGACAGCTTAATGAGCAGTACTTC. This gives the protein CAIARQLNEQYF.

The rearrangement uses TRBV20-1 and TRBJ2-1; D remains ambiguous. With 3 bases removed from V and 5 bases from J, the gap between germline ends came to 5 bases. CDR1 and CDR2 from the germline V gene are DFQATT and SNEGSKA (reference sequence). The CDR3 has 11 residues. The DNA for the CDR3 is TGCAGTGCTAGGTACGACAATGAGCAGTTCTTC. Translating gives CSARYDNEQFF.

A few counts support this clonotype. The chain has TRBV7-2 and TRBJ2-3; possible D gene TRBD2, 5 bases. The V end was cut by 0 bases, the J end by 2 bases, with 15 bases between. The CDR3 totals 17 residues. Germline loops: CDR1 SGHTA, CDR2 FQGNSA. CDR3: CASSLARTLHVTDTQYF. CDR3 sequence (DNA): TGTGCCAGCAGCTTAGCTCGGACTCTACATGTCACAGATACGCAGTATTTT.

V gene TRBV15 combines with J gene TRBJ2-5; TRBD1 might be the D (6 bases). The J call may be faulty, since TRBJ2-7 better matches the DNA end. CDR3 length: 15 residues. Germline-derived CDR1 and CDR2 are LNHNV and YYDKDF (reference sequence). The CDR3 DNA reads as TGTGCCACCAGCAGAGATCACAGGGAAAGGGCCGAGCAGTACTTC. Translated: CATSRDHRERAEQYF.

This chain connects TRBV15 to TRBJ2-7; the match to TRBD2 covers 7 bases. From germline, CDR1 is LNHNV and CDR2 YYDKDF (reference sequence). CDR3 length: 17 amino acids. Losses at the gene ends were 0 bases for V and 2 bases for J; bases not matched to a gene: 10. The CDR3 DNA reads as TGTGCCACCAGCAGAGATCGGGGAGGGCCGGACACCTACGAGCAGTACTTC. Translated, it gives CATSRDRGGPDTYEQYF.

The chain links TRBV15 to TRBJ2-1; D is ambiguous. CDR3 length equals 15 residues. Germline loops: CDR1 LNHNV, CDR2 YYDKDF (reference sequence). Trimming took off 8 bases at V and 0 bases at J, with 14 bases between the two ends. The CDR3 sequence: CATSGHPSSYNEQFF. DNA of the CDR3: TGTGCCACCTCCGGCCACCCGAGCTCCTACAATGAGCAGTTCTTC.

The chain recombines TRBV9 with TRBJ2-1, with 13 positions matching TRBD2. Germline trimming cut 2 bases from V and 6 bases from J; bases unmatched to any gene: 5. This CDR3 has 16 amino acids. Germline V gene lookup returns CDR1 SGDLS and CDR2 YYNGEE. The chain's CDR3 is CASSVSWTSGSNEQFF. The CDR3 region has the DNA TGTGCCAGCAGCGTGAGCTGGACTAGCGGGAGCAATGAGCAGTTCTTC.

This clonotype was detected a few times. The chain's CDR3 is CSASLAGALGQYF. The CDR3 DNA reads TGCAGTGCTAGTCTAGCGGGAGCCCTTGGGCAGTACTTC. The rearrangement links TRBV20-1 to TRBJ2-4; 10 bases are shared with TRBD2. J lost 13 bases, V lost 3 bases, and 9 bases had no gene match. This CDR3 has 13 amino acids. Germline-derived CDR1 and CDR2 are DFQATT and SNEGSKA (reference sequence).

The chain couples TRBV12-3 or TRBV12-4 to TRBJ2-1; D is possibly TRBD2 (5 bases). CDR3 length: 13 residues. V dropped 10 bases and J dropped 0 bases, with 10 bases sitting between them. The CDR3 reads CATTGSSYNEQFF. CDR3 sequence (DNA): TGTGCCACCACGGGGAGCTCCTACAATGAGCAGTTCTTC.

This clonotype was observed a handful of times. This chain uses TRBV7-2 with TRBJ2-3; 8 nucleotides match TRBD2. Losses at the gene ends were 1 base for V and 1 base for J; bases not matched to a gene: 4. From germline, CDR1 is SGHTA and CDR2 FQGNSA. The CDR3 has 16 amino acids. CDR3 DNA sequence: TGTGCCAGCAGCTTAGGTATTAGCGGGGGCACAGATACGCAGTATTTT. It codes for CASSLGISGGTDTQYF.

The J gene is TRBJ2-3, the V gene TRBV7-2, with D possibly TRBD1 on 5 matching bases. The germline V gene encodes CDR1 SGHTA and CDR2 FQGNSA. CDR3 length: 14 amino acids. V was pared by 6 bases and J by 5 bases, with 15 bases between. As DNA, the CDR3 is TGTGCCAGCAGTATGGGGCCTATCGGAGATACGCAGTATTTT. Translation gives CASSMGPIGDTQYF.

The J gene is TRBJ2-2, the V gene TRBV6-5, with unresolved D. Between the trimmed V and J ends, which lost 3 bases and 6 bases, there was a span of 11 bases. The CDR3 covers 14 residues. The V gene's germline CDR1 is MNHEY and CDR2 SVGAGI. In DNA form, the CDR3 reads TGTGCCAGCAGTTATGGGATATCGTCCGGGGAGCTGTTTTTT. Its protein is CASSYGISSGELFF.

The J gene is TRBJ2-5, the V gene TRBV5-6; D remains ambiguous. V was clipped by 1 base and J by 0 bases, with 7 bases between them. This CDR3 contains 14 residues. Germline V gives CDR1 SGHDT, CDR2 YYEEEE. Written as DNA, the CDR3 is TGTGCCAGCAGCTTGACGAGATACCAAGAGACCCAGTACTTC. Amino acid sequence: CASSLTRYQETQYF.

The genes are TRBV20-1 and TRBJ2-5; TRBD2 aligns across 8 bases. Germline trimming cut 8 bases from V and 1 base from J; bases unmatched to any gene: 6. Germline V gives CDR1 DFQATT, CDR2 SNEGSKA (reference sequence). The CDR3 has 13 amino acids. The CDR3 region is CSWTSRLQETQYF. The CDR3 coding sequence is TGCAGTTGGACTAGCAGACTCCAAGAGACCCAGTACTTC.

V usage is TRBV6-6 and J usage is TRBJ2-1; 8 bases match TRBD2. CDR3 length: 15 residues. Looked up from germline, CDR1 is MNHNY and CDR2 is SVGAGI (reference sequence). V lost 6 bases, J lost 2 bases, and 6 bases stayed unmatched. The DNA for the CDR3 is TGTGCCAGCAGCCAGCGTAGCGGGACCTACAATGAGCAGTTCTTC. It yields the protein CASSQRSGTYNEQFF.

The chain is built from TRBV5-1 and TRBJ2-3; 9 nucleotides line up with TRBD2. The junction had 11 bases not matched to a gene; V was cut back by 6 bases and J by 3 bases. The CDR3 spans 16 residues. CDR1 is SGHRS and CDR2 is YFSETQ in the germline V gene. For the CDR3, the DNA is TGCGCCAGCAAGGACCCCGGGACTAGCAGAACAGATACGCAGTATTTT. It is translated as CASKDPGTSRTDTQYF. Looking up the rest from reference TRBV5-1 and TRBJ2-3 gives the full variable domain: KAGVTQTPRYLIKTRGQQVTLSCSPISGHRSVSWYQQTPGQGLQFLFEYFSETQRNKGNFPGRFSGRQFSNSRSEMNVSTLELGDSALYLCASKDPGTSRTDTQYFGPGTRLTVL.

This clonotype was seen a handful of times. The chain combines TRBV2 with TRBJ1-4; D might be TRBD1 (5 bases). V lost 2 bases to trimming and J lost 5 bases, with 15 bases between them. Germline V gene sequence: CDR1 SNHLY, CDR2 FYNNEI. The CDR3 has 16 residues. CDR3 amino acids: CASSENYRTFNEKLFF. In DNA, the CDR3 is TGTGCCAGCAGTGAAAACTACAGGACCTTCAATGAAAAACTGTTTTTT.

A few counts support this clonotype. As DNA, the CDR3 is TGTGCCTGGAGTGGTCAGGGGGATGGCTACACCTTC. This translates into CAWSGQGDGYTF. The chain uses TRBV30 and TRBJ1-2; the match to TRBD1 covers 7 bases. The CDR3 has 12 amino acids. V lost 1 base and J lost 6; bases outside the gene matches: 2. Germline CDR1 reads GTSNPN; CDR2 reads SVGIG (reference sequence).

V gene TRBV20-1 combines with J gene TRBJ1-2; D is undetermined. CDR3 length equals 13 residues. From germline, CDR1 is DFQATT and CDR2 SNEGSKA (reference sequence). Trimming removed 0 bases at V and 6 bases at J, with 11 bases between. The chain's CDR3 is CSARDLVINGYTF. CDR3 nucleotide sequence: TGCAGTGCTAGAGATCTCGTTATAAATGGCTACACCTTC.

CDR3 sequence reads: CSVREAGSVLGNEQYF. CDR3 DNA sequence: TGCAGCGTTAGGGAGGCGGGGAGCGTTCTTGGTAACGAGCAGTACTTC. The V call is TRBV29-1, the J call TRBJ2-7; D perhaps matches TRBD2 (6 bases). V was shortened by 5 bases and J by 5 bases, with 25 bases between the two germline ends. This CDR3 comprises 16 residues. The germline V gene encodes CDR1 SQVTM and CDR2 ANQGSEA.

This sequence joins TRBV6-5 and TRBJ1-6, with TRBD1 identical over 7 bases. The germline CDR1 and CDR2 sequences are MNHEY and SVGAGI. Unmatched junction bases numbered 14, after V lost 2 bases and J lost 7 bases. The CDR3 is 18 amino acids. CDR3 DNA sequence: TGTGCCAGCAGTTACGATCCCGGGCAGGGGGAACTCAATTCACCCCTCCACTTT. Translation gives CASSYDPGQGELNSPLHF.

This chain joins TRBV11-2 and TRBJ2-6; the D gene could be TRBD1 or TRBD2 (5 bases each). Germline V lookup: CDR1 SGHAT, CDR2 FQNNGV. This CDR3 is 17 amino acids long. V lost 4 bases, J lost 0 bases, and 13 bases lay in between. The CDR3 loop is CASSSGTGSSGANVLTF. For the CDR3, the DNA is TGTGCCAGCAGCTCAGGGACGGGGAGCTCTGGGGCCAACGTCCTGACTTTC.

The CDR3 region is CSARSYENTEAFF. In nucleotides, the CDR3 is TGCAGTGCTAGGTCGTACGAGAACACTGAAGCTTTCTTT. The chain links TRBV20-1 to TRBJ1-1; D remains unclear. Germline values: CDR1 DFQATT, CDR2 SNEGSKA (reference sequence). Deletions cut 3 bases from V and 1 base from J, with 9 bases between. The CDR3 covers 13 residues.